The clone carrying this T cell receptor (beta chain) has just a few counts. This specimen belongs to a study of T cells in tumors after PD-1 blockade. Assay used: immunoSEQ multiplex PCR; TCRdb lists only in-frame clones, some missing. The sample shows about 59,000 clones, 80% of them seen only once. The source of this sequence is a human donor with basal cell carcinoma. Material: PBMCs, obtained before anti-PD-1 treatment.

The CDR3 DNA reads as TGTGCCAGCAGACCTCAAGGACAGGGAAGCGGGGAGCTGTTTTTT. It yields the protein CASRPQGQGSGELFF. The V call is TRBV5-4, the J call TRBJ2-2; 8 bases line up with TRBD1. Trimming removed 5 bases from V and 7 bases from J; junction bases left unmatched: 10. The CDR3 loop spans 15 amino acids. Germline lookup yields CDR1 SGHNT and CDR2 YYREEE (reference sequence).